This is a list of T cell receptor beta chains from one sample in a study of blood T cell repertoires in COVID-19. Repertoires were generated with immunoSEQ multiplex PCR, while TCRdb's copy carries only in-frame clones and drops some. This sample has some 160,000 clones, with more than 75% found just once. The sequencing input was peripheral blood. The receptors stem from a man aged 50 to 59 who had recovered from COVID-19. The CDR3 runs from the conserved cysteine through the conserved F or W. A D gene is named only where the DNA matches it firmly. Clone size appears in some rows only: once, few, many, or a class for an expanded clone.

d_call	clone_size	j_call	v_call	cdr3_aa	cdr3_nt
TRBD2	.	TRBJ2-7	TRBV9	CASSPRTSRGTYEQYF	TGTGCCAGCAGCCCTCGGACTAGCAGGGGCACCTACGAGCAGTACTTC
.	.	TRBJ1-5	TRBV7-2	CASSLQEDQPQHF	TGTGCCAGCAGCTTACAGGAGGATCAGCCCCAGCATTTT
TRBD2	.	TRBJ2-1	TRBV7-3	CASSPGLAGVDEQFF	TGTGCCAGCAGCCCCGGACTAGCGGGAGTTGATGAGCAGTTCTTC
.	.	TRBJ1-4	TRBV11-2	CASTGPNNEKLFF	TGTGCCAGCACAGGGCCCAATAATGAAAAACTGTTTTTT
TRBD2	.	TRBJ2-1	TRBV6-2/TRBV6-3	CASSYSSGAYNEQFF	TGTGCCAGCAGTTACTCTAGCGGGGCCTACAATGAGCAGTTCTTC
.	.	TRBJ2-2	TRBV2	CASTPGRGGELFF	TGTGCCAGCACCCCCGGAAGGGGCGGGGAGCTGTTTTTT
TRBD2	.	TRBJ2-7	TRBV2	CASSEVGLAGSPYF	TGTGCCAGCAGTGAAGTCGGGCTAGCGGGATCTCCGTACTTC
TRBD1	.	TRBJ2-6	TRBV29-1	CSVGTGGAGANVLTF	TGCAGCGTGGGGACAGGGGGCGCTGGGGCCAACGTCCTGACTTTC
.	once	TRBJ1-1	TRBV6-5	CASSYGQVNTEAFF	TGTGCCAGCAGTTACGGGCAGGTGAACACTGAAGCTTTCTTT
.	.	TRBJ2-7	TRBV6-5	CASRGLIYEQYF	TGTGCCAGCAGGGGACTGATCTACGAGCAGTACTTC
TRBD1	.	TRBJ1-1	TRBV28	CASSSDRGNTEAFF	TGTGCCAGCAGTTCCGACAGGGGGAACACTGAAGCTTTCTTT
.	.	TRBJ2-5	TRBV5-1	CASSLGAGQETQYF	TGCGCCAGCAGCTTGGGCGCAGGGCAAGAGACCCAGTACTTC
.	.	TRBJ1-1	TRBV6-2/TRBV6-3	CASSYSTDMNTEAFF	TGTGCCAGCAGTTACTCGACAGACATGAACACTGAAGCTTTCTTT
.	.	TRBJ2-2	TRBV25-1	CASSESFGGKNTGELFF	TGTGCCAGCAGTGAATCTTTTGGCGGGAAAAACACCGGGGAGCTGTTTTTT
.	.	TRBJ2-2	TRBV5-5	CASSWETRHTGELFF	TGTGCCAGCAGCTGGGAGACTCGCCACACCGGGGAGCTGTTTTTT
.	.	TRBJ1-5	TRBV29-1	CSVKDQGSEPQHF	TGCAGCGTTAAGGACCAGGGATCGGAGCCCCAGCATTTT
.	.	TRBJ1-1	TRBV18	CASSPQGRTEAFF	TGTGCCAGCTCACCGCAGGGAAGGACTGAAGCTTTCTTT
TRBD1	.	TRBJ2-7	TRBV7-2	CASSLEGNRGYEQYF	TGTGCCAGCAGCTTAGAGGGGAACAGGGGCTACGAGCAGTACTTC
TRBD1	.	TRBJ1-5	TRBV6-5	CASKGQGSNQPQHF	TGTGCCAGCAAGGGACAGGGAAGCAATCAGCCCCAGCATTTT
TRBD2	.	TRBJ2-3	TRBV14	CASSTLLNGRGADTQYF	TGTGCCAGCAGCACGCTACTAAACGGGAGGGGCGCAGATACGCAGTATTTT
.	.	TRBJ2-5	TRBV6-5	CASSYRGGRRQETQYF	TGTGCCAGCAGTTACCGAGGTGGGAGGCGACAAGAGACCCAGTACTTC
TRBD2	.	TRBJ2-3	TRBV4-1	CASSPLAGTDTQYF	TGCGCCAGCAGCCCACTAGCGGGCACAGATACGCAGTATTTT
.	.	TRBJ2-2	TRBV7-2	CASSLVGLPNTGELFF	TGTGCCAGCAGCTTAGTTGGACTCCCGAACACCGGGGAGCTGTTTTTT
TRBD2	once	TRBJ2-2	TRBV5-1	CASTRVGVALAGDTGELFF	TGCGCCAGCACCCGAGTCGGTGTGGCACTAGCGGGCGACACCGGGGAGCTGTTTTTT
TRBD1	.	TRBJ2-4	TRBV9	CASSVVAGGPKNIQYF	TGTGCCAGCAGCGTAGTGGCAGGGGGTCCCAAAAACATTCAGTACTTC
TRBD1	.	TRBJ2-5	TRBV7-2	CASRRDRQQETQYF	TGTGCCAGCAGACGGGACAGACAACAAGAGACCCAGTACTTC